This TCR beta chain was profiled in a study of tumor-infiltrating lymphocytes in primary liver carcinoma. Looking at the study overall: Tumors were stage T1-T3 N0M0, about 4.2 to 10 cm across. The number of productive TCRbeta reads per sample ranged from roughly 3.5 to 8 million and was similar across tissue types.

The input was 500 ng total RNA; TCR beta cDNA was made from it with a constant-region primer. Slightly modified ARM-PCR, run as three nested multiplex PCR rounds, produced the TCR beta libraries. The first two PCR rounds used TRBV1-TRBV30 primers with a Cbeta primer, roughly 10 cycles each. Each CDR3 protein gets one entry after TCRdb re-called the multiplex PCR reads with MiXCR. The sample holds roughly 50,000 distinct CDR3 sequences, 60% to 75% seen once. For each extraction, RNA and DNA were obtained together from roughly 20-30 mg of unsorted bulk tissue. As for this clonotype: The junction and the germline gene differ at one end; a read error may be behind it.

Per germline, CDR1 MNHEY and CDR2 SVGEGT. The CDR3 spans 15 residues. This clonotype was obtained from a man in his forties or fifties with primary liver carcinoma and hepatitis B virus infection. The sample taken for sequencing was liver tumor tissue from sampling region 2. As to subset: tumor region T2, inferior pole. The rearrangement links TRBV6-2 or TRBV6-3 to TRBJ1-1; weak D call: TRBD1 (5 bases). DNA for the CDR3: TGTGCCAGCAGTTACCAGGACAAGGAAACTACTCGAGCTTTCTTC. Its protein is CASSYQDKETTRAFF.